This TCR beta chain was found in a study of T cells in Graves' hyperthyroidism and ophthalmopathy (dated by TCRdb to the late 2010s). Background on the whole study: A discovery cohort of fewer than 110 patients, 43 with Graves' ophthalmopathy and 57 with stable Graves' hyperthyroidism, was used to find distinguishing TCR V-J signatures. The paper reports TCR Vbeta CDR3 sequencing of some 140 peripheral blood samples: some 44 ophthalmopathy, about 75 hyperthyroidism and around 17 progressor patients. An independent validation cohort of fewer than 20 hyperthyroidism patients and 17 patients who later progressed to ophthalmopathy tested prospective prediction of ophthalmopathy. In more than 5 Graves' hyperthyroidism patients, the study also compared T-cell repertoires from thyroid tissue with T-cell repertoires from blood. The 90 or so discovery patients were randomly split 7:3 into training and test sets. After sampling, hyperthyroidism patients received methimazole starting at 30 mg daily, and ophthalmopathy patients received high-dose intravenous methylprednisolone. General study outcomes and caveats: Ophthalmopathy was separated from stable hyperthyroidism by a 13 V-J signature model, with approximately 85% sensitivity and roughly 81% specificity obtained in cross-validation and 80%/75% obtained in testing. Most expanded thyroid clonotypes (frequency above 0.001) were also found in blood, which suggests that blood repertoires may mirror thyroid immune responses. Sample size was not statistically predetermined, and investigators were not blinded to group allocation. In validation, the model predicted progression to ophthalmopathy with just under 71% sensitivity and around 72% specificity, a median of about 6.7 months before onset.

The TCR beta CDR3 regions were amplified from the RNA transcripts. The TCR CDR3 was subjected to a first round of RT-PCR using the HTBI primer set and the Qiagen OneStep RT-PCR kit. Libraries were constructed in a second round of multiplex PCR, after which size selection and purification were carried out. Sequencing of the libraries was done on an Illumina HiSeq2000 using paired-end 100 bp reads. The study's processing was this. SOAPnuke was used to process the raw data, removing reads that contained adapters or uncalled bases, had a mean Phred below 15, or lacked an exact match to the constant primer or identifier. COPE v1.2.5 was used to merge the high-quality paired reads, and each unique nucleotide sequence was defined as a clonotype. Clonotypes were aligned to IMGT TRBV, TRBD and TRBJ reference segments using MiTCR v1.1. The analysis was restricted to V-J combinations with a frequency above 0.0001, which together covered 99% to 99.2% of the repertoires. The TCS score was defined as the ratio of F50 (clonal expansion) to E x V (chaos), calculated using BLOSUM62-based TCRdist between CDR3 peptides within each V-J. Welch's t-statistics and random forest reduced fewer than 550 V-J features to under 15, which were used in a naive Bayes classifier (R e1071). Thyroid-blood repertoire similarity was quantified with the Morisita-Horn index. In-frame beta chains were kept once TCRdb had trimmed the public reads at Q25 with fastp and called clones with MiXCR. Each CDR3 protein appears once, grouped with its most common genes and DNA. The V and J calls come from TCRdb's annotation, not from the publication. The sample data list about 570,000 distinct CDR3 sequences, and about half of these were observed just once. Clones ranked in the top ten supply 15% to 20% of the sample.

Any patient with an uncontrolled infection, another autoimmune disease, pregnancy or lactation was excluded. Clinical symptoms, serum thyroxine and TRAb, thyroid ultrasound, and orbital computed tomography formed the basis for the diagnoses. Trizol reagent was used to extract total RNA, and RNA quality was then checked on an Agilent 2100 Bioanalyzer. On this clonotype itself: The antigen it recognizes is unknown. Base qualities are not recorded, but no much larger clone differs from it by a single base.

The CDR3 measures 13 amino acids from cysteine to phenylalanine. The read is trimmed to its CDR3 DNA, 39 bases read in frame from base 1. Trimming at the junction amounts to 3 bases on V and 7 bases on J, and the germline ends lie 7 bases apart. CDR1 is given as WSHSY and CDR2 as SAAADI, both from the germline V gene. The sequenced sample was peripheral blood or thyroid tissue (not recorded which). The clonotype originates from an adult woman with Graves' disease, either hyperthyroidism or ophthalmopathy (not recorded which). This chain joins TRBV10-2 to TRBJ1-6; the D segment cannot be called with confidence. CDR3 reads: CASSEVVNSPLHF. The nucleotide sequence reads TGCGCCAGCAGTGAAGTTGTAAATTCACCCCTCCACTTT.